This record looks at one T cell receptor (beta chain) sequence and its context. As originally analysed: Counts of nucleated cells, estimated from reference gene primer amplification, were obtained. Libraries were prepared by immunoSEQ multiplex PCR; TCRdb keeps only in-frame clonotypes and omits some of them. V and J calls and clone size are copied from that table; D and trimming were computed from the DNA. Of tens of thousands of clones listed, about 73% are singletons. Per germline, CDR1 ENHRY and CDR2 SYGVKD. The CDR3 length is 15 residues. V was clipped by 7 bases and J by 4 bases; unmatched bases: 8. This entry belongs to a study of blood T cell repertoires in COVID-19. Study summary: There were acute and convalescent COVID-19 samples, and they came from the United States, Italy and Spain. PBMCs, B-cell-depleted T cells, or T cells provided the cDNA or gDNA that made up the material.

This receptor was taken from a woman in her 70s with acute or convalescent COVID-19. The V and J genes are TRBV10-3 and TRBJ2-1, with 9 bases matching TRBD2. The sequenced material came from peripheral blood. As DNA, the CDR3 is TGTGCCATCATCGCCGGGACTAGCCCATACAATGAGCAGTTCTTC. Translating gives CAIIAGTSPYNEQFF.